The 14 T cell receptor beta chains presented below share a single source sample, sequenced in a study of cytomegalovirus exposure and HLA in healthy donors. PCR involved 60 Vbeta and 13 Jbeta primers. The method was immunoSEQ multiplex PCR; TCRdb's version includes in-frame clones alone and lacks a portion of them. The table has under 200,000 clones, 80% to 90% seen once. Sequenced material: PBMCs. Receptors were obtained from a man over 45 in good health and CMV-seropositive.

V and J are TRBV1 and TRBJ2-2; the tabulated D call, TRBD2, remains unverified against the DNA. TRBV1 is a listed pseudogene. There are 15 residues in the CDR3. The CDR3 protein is CTTRSGGNFFGELFF. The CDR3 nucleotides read TGCACCACTCGTAGCGGCGGGAATTTCTTCGGGGAGCTGTTTTTT.

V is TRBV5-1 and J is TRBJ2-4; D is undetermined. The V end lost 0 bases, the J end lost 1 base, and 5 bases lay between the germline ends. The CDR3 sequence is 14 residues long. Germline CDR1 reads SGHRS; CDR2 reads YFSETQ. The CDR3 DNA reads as TGCGCCAGCAGCTTGGTGAGCGCCAAAAACATTCAGTACTTC. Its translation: CASSLVSAKNIQYF.

The CDR3, as DNA: TGTGCCAGCAGCACTCTGGACAACCGTCGGCGCTCGGACGGCTACACCTTC. Protein: CASSTLDNRRRSDGYTF. This chain connects TRBV11-2 to TRBJ1-2, with D perhaps TRBD1 (5 bases). Trimming cost V 5 bases and J 8 bases, with 27 bases left between them. The CDR3 covers 17 residues. The germline gives CDR1 SGHAT, CDR2 FQNNGV.

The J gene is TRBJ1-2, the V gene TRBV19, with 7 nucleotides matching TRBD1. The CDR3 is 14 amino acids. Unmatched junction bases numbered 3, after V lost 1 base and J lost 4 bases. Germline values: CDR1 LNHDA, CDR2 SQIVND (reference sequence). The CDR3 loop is CASSIADRIYGYTF. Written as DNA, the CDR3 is TGTGCCAGTAGTATAGCGGACAGGATCTATGGCTACACCTTC.

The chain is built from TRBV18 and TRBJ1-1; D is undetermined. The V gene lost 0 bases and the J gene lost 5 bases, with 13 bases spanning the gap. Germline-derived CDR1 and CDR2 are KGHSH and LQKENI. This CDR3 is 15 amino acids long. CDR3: CASSPPSVERTEAFF. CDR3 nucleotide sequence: TGTGCCAGCTCACCACCGTCAGTCGAGAGGACTGAAGCTTTCTTT.

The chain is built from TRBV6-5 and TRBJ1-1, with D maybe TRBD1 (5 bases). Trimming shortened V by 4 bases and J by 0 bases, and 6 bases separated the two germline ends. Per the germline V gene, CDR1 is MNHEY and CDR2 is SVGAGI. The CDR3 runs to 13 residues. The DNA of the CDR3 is TGTGCCAGCAGTTGGGGGGTGAACACTGAAGCTTTCTTT. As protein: CASSWGVNTEAFF.

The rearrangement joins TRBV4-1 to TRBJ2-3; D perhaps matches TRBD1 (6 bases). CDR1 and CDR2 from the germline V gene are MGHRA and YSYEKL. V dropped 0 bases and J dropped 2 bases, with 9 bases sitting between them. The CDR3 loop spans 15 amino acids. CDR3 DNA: TGCGCCAGCAGCCAAGAAAACAGGGCCACAGATACGCAGTATTTT. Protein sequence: CASSQENRATDTQYF.

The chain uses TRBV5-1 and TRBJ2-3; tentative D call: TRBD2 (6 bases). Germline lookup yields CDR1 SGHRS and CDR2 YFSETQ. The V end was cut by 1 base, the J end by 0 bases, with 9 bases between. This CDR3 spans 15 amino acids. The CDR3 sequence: CASSLPSGSTDTQYF. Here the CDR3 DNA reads TGCGCCAGCAGCTTGCCCAGCGGGAGCACAGATACGCAGTATTTT. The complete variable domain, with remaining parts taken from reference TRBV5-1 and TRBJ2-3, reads KAGVTQTPRYLIKTRGQQVTLSCSPISGHRSVSWYQQTPGQGLQFLFEYFSETQRNKGNFPGRFSGRQFSNSRSEMNVSTLELGDSALYLCASSLPSGSTDTQYFGPGTRLTVL.

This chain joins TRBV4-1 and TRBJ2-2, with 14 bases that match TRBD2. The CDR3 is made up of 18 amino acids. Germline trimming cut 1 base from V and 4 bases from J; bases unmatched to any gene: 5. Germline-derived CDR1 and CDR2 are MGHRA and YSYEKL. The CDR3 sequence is CASSQGGLAGVGTGELFF. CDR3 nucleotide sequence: TGCGCCAGCAGCCAAGGGGGACTAGCGGGAGTGGGCACCGGGGAGCTGTTTTTT.

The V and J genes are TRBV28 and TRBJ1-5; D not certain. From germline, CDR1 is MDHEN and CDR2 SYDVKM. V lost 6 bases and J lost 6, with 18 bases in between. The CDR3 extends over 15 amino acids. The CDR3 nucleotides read TGTGCCAGCAGCCCAATTGGTAGGAGGGTTCAGCCCCAGCATTTT. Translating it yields CASSPIGRRVQPQHF.

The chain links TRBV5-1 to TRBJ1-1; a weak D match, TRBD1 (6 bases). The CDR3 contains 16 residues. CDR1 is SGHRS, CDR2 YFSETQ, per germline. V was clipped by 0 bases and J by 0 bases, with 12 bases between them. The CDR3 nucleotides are TGCGCCAGCAGCTTGGGACCCGACAGGTTGAACACTGAAGCTTTCTTT. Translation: CASSLGPDRLNTEAFF.

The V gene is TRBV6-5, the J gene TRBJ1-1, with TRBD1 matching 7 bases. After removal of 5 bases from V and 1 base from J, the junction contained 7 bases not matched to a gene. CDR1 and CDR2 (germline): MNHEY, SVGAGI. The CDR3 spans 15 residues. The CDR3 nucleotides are TGTGCCAGCAGTAAGGGGACAGAACCGAACACTGAAGCTTTCTTT. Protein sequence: CASSKGTEPNTEAFF.

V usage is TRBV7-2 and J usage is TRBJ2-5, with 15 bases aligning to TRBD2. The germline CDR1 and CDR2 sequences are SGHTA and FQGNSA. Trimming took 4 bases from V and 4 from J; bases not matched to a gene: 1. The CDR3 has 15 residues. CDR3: CASSSGLAGGETQYF. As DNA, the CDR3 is TGTGCCAGCAGCTCGGGACTAGCGGGAGGAGAGACCCAGTACTTC.

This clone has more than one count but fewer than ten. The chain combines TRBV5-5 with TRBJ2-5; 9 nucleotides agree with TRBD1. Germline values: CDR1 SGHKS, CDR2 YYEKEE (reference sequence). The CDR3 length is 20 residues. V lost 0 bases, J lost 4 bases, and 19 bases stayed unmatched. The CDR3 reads CASSLEGGTGGWSSVETQYF. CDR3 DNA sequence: TGTGCCAGCAGCTTGGAGGGGGGAACAGGGGGCTGGTCTAGCGTAGAGACCCAGTACTTC. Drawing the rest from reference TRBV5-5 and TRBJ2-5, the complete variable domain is DAGVTQSPTHLIKTRGQQVTLRCSPISGHKSVSWYQQVLGQGPQFIFQYYEKEERGRGNFPDRFSARQFPNYSSELNVNALLLGDSALYLCASSLEGGTGGWSSVETQYFGPGTRLLVL.